This record concerns one T cell receptor (beta chain) sequence. CD8 cells classed as naive were CD45RO-negative and positively selected for CCR7, excluding terminally differentiated effector memory CD45RA+ cells. The sample belongs to a study of shared clonotypes between healthy human individuals. Profiling relied on immunoSEQ multiplex PCR, and the TCRdb table lists in-frame clones only, not all of them. The sample lists 450,000 to 700,000 clones; just under 97% were seen once. The TCR sequence derives from a woman in her twenties or thirties in good health. Material: naive CD8+ T cells sorted from blood.

The CDR3 coding sequence is TGTGCCAGCAGTTGGGCGGGACGGGTAAACACAGATACGCAGTATTTT. Residues: CASSWAGRVNTDTQYF. The chain has TRBV28 and TRBJ2-3, with D possibly TRBD2 on 6 matching bases. Trimming took 4 bases from V and 2 from J, leaving 16 bases between them. CDR1 and CDR2 (germline): MDHEN, SYDVKM. The CDR3 runs to 16 residues.